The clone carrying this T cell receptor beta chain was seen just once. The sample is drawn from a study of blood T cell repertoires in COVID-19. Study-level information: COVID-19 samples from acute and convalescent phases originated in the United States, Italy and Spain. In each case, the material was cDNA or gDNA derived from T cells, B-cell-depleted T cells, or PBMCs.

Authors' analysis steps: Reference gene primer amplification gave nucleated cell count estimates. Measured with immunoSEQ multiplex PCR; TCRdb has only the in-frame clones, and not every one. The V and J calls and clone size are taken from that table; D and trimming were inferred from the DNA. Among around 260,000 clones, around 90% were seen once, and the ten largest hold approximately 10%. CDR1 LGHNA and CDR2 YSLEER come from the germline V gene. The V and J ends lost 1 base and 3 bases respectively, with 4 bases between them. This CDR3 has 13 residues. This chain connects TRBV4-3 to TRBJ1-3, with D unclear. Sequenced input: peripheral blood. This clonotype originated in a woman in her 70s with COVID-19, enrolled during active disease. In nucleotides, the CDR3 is TGCGCCAGCAGCCAAGGTAGTGGAAACACCATATATTTT. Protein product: CASSQGSGNTIYF.